This is a list of T cell receptor beta chains from one sample in a study of human T cells and chemical hapten exposure. One entry per CDR3 protein, called by TCRdb with MiXCR from the RACE reads. The data contain about 41,000 distinct CDR3 sequences, 3.3% of them singletons. Sequenced here: whole blood, sampled in connection with sensitization to the hapten diphenylcyclopropenone (DPC). These receptors originate from a man between 40 and 49 years old with alopecia areata. Some clones in this sample may be carry-over from other donors' samples. Both conserved end residues are part of each CDR3. The D gene is left open where the match is weak. Only some rows state a clone size, as once, few, many or a class for expanded clones.

clone_size d_call j_call v_call cdr3_aa cdr3_nt
many TRBD2 TRBJ2-7 TRBV28 CASRSGSSIPYEQYF TGTGCCAGCCGTAGCGGGAGTAGTATCCCCTACGAGCAGTACTTC
many TRBD1 TRBJ1-1 TRBV7-6 CASSLNRGNTEAFF TGTGCCAGCAGCTTAAACAGGGGGAACACTGAAGCTTTCTTT
many - TRBJ2-7 TRBV3-1 CASSHGPEQYF TGTGCCAGCAGCCACGGGCCCGAGCAGTACTTC
many - TRBJ2-5 TRBV6-5 CASSYLQRSETQYF TGTGCCAGCAGTTACTTACAGCGAAGTGAGACCCAGTACTTC
- - TRBJ1-2 TRBV2 CASSEVQLSYGYTF TGTGCCAGCAGTGAAGTACAGCTTTCCTATGGCTACACCTTC
many TRBD1 TRBJ1-6 TRBV20-1 CSARDSGRTGGRSPLHF TGCAGTGCTAGAGATAGTGGTAGGACAGGGGGCCGATCACCCCTCCACTTT
many TRBD1 TRBJ2-5 TRBV27 CASSLSGQGLMAQYF TGTGCCAGCAGTTTATCGGGACAGGGTTTGATGGCCCAGTACTTC
many - TRBJ2-7 TRBV6-2/TRBV6-3 CASTPRDGFYEQYF TGTGCCAGCACTCCCCGGGACGGCTTCTACGAGCAGTACTTC
many - TRBJ1-5 TRBV6-5 CASRKLPGSNQPQHF TGTGCCAGCAGAAAACTTCCAGGTAGCAATCAGCCCCAGCATTTT
many - TRBJ1-1 TRBV9 CASSVGPLERGTEAFF TGTGCCAGCAGCGTAGGCCCCTTAGAGAGGGGCACTGAAGCTTTCTTT
few - TRBJ1-4 TRBV11-2 CASSKNNGFSEELFF TGTGCCAGCAGCAAAAACAACGGATTTTCTGAGGAACTGTTTTTT
many - TRBJ2-1 TRBV29-1 CSVEEVSGNEQFF TGCAGCGTTGAAGAGGTTAGCGGTAATGAGCAGTTCTTC
many - TRBJ2-1 TRBV18 CASSPLKGGSYNEQFF TGTGCCAGCTCACCACTAAAAGGGGGCTCCTACAATGAGCAGTTCTTC
many - TRBJ2-3 TRBV7-2 CASSSGVTSTDTQYF TGTGCCAGCAGCTCAGGGGTAACTAGCACAGATACGCAGTATTTT
many - TRBJ2-3 TRBV21-1 CASSSQSGTDVTDTQYF TGTGCCAGCAGCTCCCAATCCGGGACGGACGTCACAGATACGCAGTATTTT
many - TRBJ2-7 TRBV12-3/TRBV12-4 CASKGPYYEQYF TGTGCCAGCAAGGGACCCTACTACGAGCAGTACTTC
many - TRBJ2-1 TRBV20-1 CSAKLPYNEQFF TGCAGTGCTAAGCTCCCCTACAATGAGCAGTTCTTC
many TRBD1 TRBJ2-3 TRBV6-6 CASSYGQGAADTQYF TGTGCCAGCAGTTACGGGCAGGGGGCCGCAGATACGCAGTATTTT
few TRBD2 TRBJ2-3 TRBV7-2 CASSQRLAGGSPLAQYF TGTGCCAGCAGCCAAAGACTAGCGGGTGGTTCCCCCCTCGCGCAGTATTTT
many - TRBJ1-5 TRBV20-1 CSAILPNQPQHF TGCAGTGCTATACTCCCCAATCAGCCCCAGCATTTT
many TRBD1 TRBJ1-1 TRBV12-3/TRBV12-4 CASSHRGGNTEAFF TGTGCCAGCAGTCACAGGGGTGGGAACACTGAAGCTTTCTTT
many - TRBJ2-3 TRBV3-1 CASSQAGGLTDTQYF TGTGCCAGCAGCCAAGCAGGGGGACTCACAGATACGCAGTATTTT
many TRBD1 TRBJ2-3 TRBV28 CASSLTGGGTDTQYF TGTGCCAGCAGTTTAACAGGGGGCGGCACAGATACGCAGTATTTT
many - TRBJ2-2 TRBV27 CASSLGSTGELFF TGTGCCAGCAGTTTAGGTTCCACCGGGGAGCTGTTTTTT
- TRBD1 TRBJ1-1 TRBV5-4 CASSSDRGSEAFF TGTGCCAGCAGCTCGGACAGGGGGTCTGAAGCTTTCTTT
few TRBD2 TRBJ2-3 TRBV12-3/TRBV12-4 CASRRLAQSTDTQYF TGTGCCAGCAGGCGACTAGCCCAAAGCACAGATACGCAGTATTTT
many TRBD2 TRBJ2-3 TRBV18 CASSPLDSGSRTDTQYF TGTGCCAGCTCACCACTGGATAGCGGGAGCCGCACAGATACGCAGTATTTT
many - TRBJ2-5 TRBV18 CASSQEGRLGQETQYF TGTGCCAGCTCTCAAGAGGGGCGCCTAGGCCAAGAGACCCAGTACTTC
many TRBD1 TRBJ2-1 TRBV24-1 CATSDSGQGRNEQFF TGTGCCACCAGTGATTCCGGACAGGGAAGGAATGAGCAGTTCTTC
many - TRBJ2-1 TRBV7-2 CASSLGGGQNGEQFF TGTGCCAGCAGCTTAGGAGGCGGTCAGAACGGTGAGCAGTTCTTC
medium-sized TRBD2 TRBJ2-1 TRBV7-2 CASSPGLAGGQFF TGTGCCAGCAGCCCGGGACTAGCGGGAGGGCAGTTCTTC
- - TRBJ2-1 TRBV7-9 CASSALDREEGQFF TGTGCCAGCAGCGCCTTAGACAGGGAGGAAGGGCAGTTCTTC
many - TRBJ2-5 TRBV24-1 CATSDQTPGRETQYF TGTGCCACCAGTGATCAGACCCCGGGCCGGGAGACCCAGTACTTC
- TRBD1 TRBJ1-2 TRBV12-3/TRBV12-4 CASSFGTGVDYGYTF TGTGCCAGCAGTTTCGGGACAGGGGTTGATTATGGCTACACCTTC
many TRBD2 TRBJ2-1 TRBV27 CATAERETFNEQFF TGTGCCACGGCGGAGCGGGAGACTTTCAATGAGCAGTTCTTC
- - TRBJ2-4 TRBV20-1 CSARTANIQYF TGCAGTGCTAGAACGGCGAACATTCAGTACTTC
many TRBD2 TRBJ2-1 TRBV7-6 CASSLSASGKRNEQFF TGTGCCAGCAGCTTATCGGCTAGCGGGAAGAGGAATGAGCAGTTCTTC
many - TRBJ1-4 TRBV6-1 CASSGLRVGEKLFF TGTGCCAGCAGCGGACTGAGGGTTGGTGAAAAACTGTTTTTT
many - TRBJ2-3 TRBV6-2/TRBV6-3 CASSEQGTSTDTQYF TGTGCCAGCAGCGAACAGGGGACTAGCACAGATACGCAGTATTTT
many TRBD2 TRBJ2-2 TRBV7-2 CASSLVAAGGLTAELFF TGTGCCAGCAGCTTAGTGGCGGCGGGGGGTCTAACCGCGGAGCTGTTTTTT
many TRBD2 TRBJ2-3 TRBV6-5 CASRPDKSGTSGTTDTQYF TGTGCCAGCAGACCCGATAAATCAGGGACTAGCGGGACCACAGATACGCAGTATTTT
many - TRBJ1-1 TRBV30 CAWRGGPVNTEAFF TGTGCCTGGAGAGGCGGACCTGTGAACACTGAAGCTTTCTTT
many - TRBJ2-7 TRBV9 CASSARDVGSYEQYF TGTGCCAGCAGCGCCCGGGACGTTGGCTCCTACGAGCAGTACTTC
many - TRBJ1-2 TRBV6-2/TRBV6-3 CASSYSMGEGGYTF TGTGCCAGCAGTTACTCGATGGGGGAAGGCGGCTACACCTTC
many - TRBJ2-3 TRBV2 CASSERMEWADTQYF TGTGCCAGCAGTGAAAGGATGGAATGGGCAGATACGCAGTATTTT
many TRBD1 TRBJ2-5 TRBV20-1 CSARQGQGVLETQYF TGCAGTGCTAGGCAAGGACAGGGGGTTTTGGAGACCCAGTACTTC
many TRBD1 TRBJ2-7 TRBV5-1 CASSLVGQPSYEQYF TGCGCCAGCAGCTTGGTGGGACAGCCCTCCTACGAGCAGTACTTC
many TRBD1 TRBJ2-1 TRBV5-1 CASSWAPDRDEFF TGCGCCAGCAGCTGGGCTCCCGACAGGGATGAGTTCTTC